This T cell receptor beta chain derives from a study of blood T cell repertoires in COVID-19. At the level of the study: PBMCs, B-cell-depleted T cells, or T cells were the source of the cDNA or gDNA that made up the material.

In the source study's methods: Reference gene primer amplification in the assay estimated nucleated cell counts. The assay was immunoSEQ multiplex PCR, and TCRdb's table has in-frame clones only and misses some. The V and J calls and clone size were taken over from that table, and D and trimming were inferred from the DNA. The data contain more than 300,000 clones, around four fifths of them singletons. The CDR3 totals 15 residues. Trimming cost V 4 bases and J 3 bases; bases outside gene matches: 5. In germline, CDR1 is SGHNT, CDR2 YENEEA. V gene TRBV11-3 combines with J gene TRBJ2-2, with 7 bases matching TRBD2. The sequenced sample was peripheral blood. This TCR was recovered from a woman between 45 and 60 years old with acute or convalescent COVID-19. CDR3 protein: CASSYSSGYTGELFF. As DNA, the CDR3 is TGTGCCAGCAGCTATTCTAGCGGCTACACCGGGGAGCTGTTTTTT.